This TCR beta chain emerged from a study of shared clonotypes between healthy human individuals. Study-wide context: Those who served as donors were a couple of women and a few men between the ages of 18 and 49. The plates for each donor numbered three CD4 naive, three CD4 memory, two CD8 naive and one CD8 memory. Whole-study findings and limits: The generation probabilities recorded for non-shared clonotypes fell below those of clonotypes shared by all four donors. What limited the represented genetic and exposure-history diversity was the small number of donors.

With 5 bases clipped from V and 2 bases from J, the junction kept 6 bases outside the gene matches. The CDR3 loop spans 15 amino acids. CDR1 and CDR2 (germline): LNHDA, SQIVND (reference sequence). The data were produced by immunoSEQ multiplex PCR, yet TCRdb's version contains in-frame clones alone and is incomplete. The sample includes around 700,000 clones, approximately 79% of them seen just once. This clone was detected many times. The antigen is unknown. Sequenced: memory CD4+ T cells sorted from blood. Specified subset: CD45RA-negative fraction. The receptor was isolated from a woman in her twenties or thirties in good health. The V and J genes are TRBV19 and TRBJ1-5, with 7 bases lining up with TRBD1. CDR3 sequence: CASSVGTVGNQPQHF. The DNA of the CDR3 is TGTGCCAGTAGTGTCGGGACAGTCGGCAATCAGCCCCAGCATTTT.